This T cell receptor (beta chain) derives from a study of blood T cell repertoires in COVID-19. Overall study: Some COVID-19 samples were acute and others convalescent; all came from the United States, Italy and Spain. T cells, B-cell-depleted T cells, or PBMCs provided the cDNA or gDNA that served as material.

Per the germline V gene, CDR1 is SEHNR and CDR2 is FQNEAQ (reference sequence). Trimming cost V 3 bases and J 8 bases, with 10 bases left between them. This CDR3 region has 12 residues. In the authors' workflow: Nucleated cell number was recorded as an estimate derived from reference gene primer amplification. This table comes from immunoSEQ multiplex PCR, and its TCRdb copy is limited to in-frame clones, with some not included. V and J calls plus clone size are reproduced from that table; the DNA served to infer D and trimming. The repertoire includes about 150,000 clones, approximately 81% of them detected once, and 11% to 15% sits in the top ten.

The clonotype comes from a man between 18 and 29 years old with active or convalescent COVID-19. Sequenced material: peripheral blood. The gene calls are TRBV7-9 and TRBJ1-2; TRBD1 is a possible D gene (5 bases). CDR3: CASSFGQGGYTF. The CDR3 DNA sequence: TGTGCCAGCAGCTTCGGGCAGGGCGGCTACACCTTC.